These T cell receptor beta chains were read from a single sample in a study of blood T cell repertoires in COVID-19. Clones were read by immunoSEQ multiplex PCR, and TCRdb kept only the in-frame ones, dropping some. The table includes 300,000 to 450,000 clones, roughly 89% detected once. Sequenced: peripheral blood. The receptors were sampled from a woman aged 55-70 years with COVID-19, enrolled during active disease. Both conserved end residues are part of each CDR3. D genes are given only for firm matches. Clone size is stated in some rows and not others, as once, few, many or a class when expanded.

size	V	D	J	DNA	CDR3
NA	TRBV28	TRBD1	TRBJ1-5	TGTGCCAGCAGGACAGGGACCGACCTTCGGCCCCAGCATTTT	CASRTGTDLRPQHF
NA	TRBV4-2	TRBD1	TRBJ1-1	TGTGCCAGCAGCCCAGGGACAGGGTTCGGGACTGAAGCTTTCTTT	CASSPGTGFGTEAFF
NA	TRBV3-1/TRBV3-2	TRBD1	TRBJ1-3	TGTGCCAGCAGCCAAATGGGACAGGGAAACACCATATATTTT	CASSQMGQGNTIYF
many	TRBV7-2	NA	TRBJ1-5	TGTGCCAGCAGCGTGAGAGGGAATCAGCCCCAGCATTTT	CASSVRGNQPQHF
NA	TRBV30	TRBD1	TRBJ1-2	TGTGCCTCTTCAACCGGGACAGGCTATGGCTACACCTTC	CASSTGTGYGYTF
NA	TRBV5-1	NA	TRBJ1-2	TGCGCCAGCAGCCCAGACAGTAACTATGGCTACACCTTC	CASSPDSNYGYTF
NA	TRBV6-5	TRBD1	TRBJ1-2	TGTGCCAGCAGTTCGACAGGGAACTATGGCTACACCTTC	CASSSTGNYGYTF
NA	TRBV28	NA	TRBJ1-1	TGTGCCAGCAGTTTGGCTTGGGGGGGCACTGAAGCTTTCTTT	CASSLAWGGTEAFF
once	TRBV2	TRBD1	TRBJ2-7	TGTGCCAGCAGTACCCGCCCGACGGGACAGGCAAAGTACGAGCAGTACTTC	CASSTRPTGQAKYEQYF
NA	TRBV6-6	NA	TRBJ2-3	TGTGCCAGCACCCAGGGGACCCCTCCAGGGGATACGCAGTATTTT	CASTQGTPPGDTQYF
NA	TRBV11-2	NA	TRBJ1-3	TGTGCCAGCAGCTCAACAGGGATCTCTGGAAACACCATATATTTT	CASSSTGISGNTIYF
few	TRBV10-3	NA	TRBJ1-2	TGTGCCATCAGTTATTCCGGGACACCGAACTATGGCTACACCTTC	CAISYSGTPNYGYTF
NA	TRBV16	TRBD1	TRBJ1-2	TGTGCCAGCGGGGCCGAACAGGGGTCCGGCTACACCTTC	CASGAEQGSGYTF
NA	TRBV24-1	TRBD1	TRBJ2-2	TGTGCCACCAGTGATTTCCCCAGGGGGCCTTCGAACACCGGGGAGCTGTTTTTT	CATSDFPRGPSNTGELFF
NA	TRBV18	TRBD1	TRBJ1-2	TGTGCCAGCTCACGACCGGGGACAGATGGCTACACCTTC	CASSRPGTDGYTF
NA	TRBV27	TRBD1	TRBJ2-7	TGTGCCAGCAGTTTGGGGAGACAGGGCCCCAGTCAGCAGTACTTC	CASSLGRQGPSQQYF
NA	TRBV7-9	NA	TRBJ2-5	TGTGCCAGCAGCTTACGACTACAAGAGACCCAGTACTTC	CASSLRLQETQYF
NA	TRBV28	NA	TRBJ1-2	TGTGCCAGCAGGGCTACAGGGCCGGGTCTCGGCTACACCTTC	CASRATGPGLGYTF
few	TRBV4-2	NA	TRBJ1-2	TGTGCCAGCAGCCAAGATAGCCAGAACAACTATGGCTACACCTTC	CASSQDSQNNYGYTF
NA	TRBV4-1	TRBD1	TRBJ1-4	TGCGCCAGCAGCCAAGGGACGGGACAGGTCTGGGAAAAACTGTTTTTT	CASSQGTGQVWEKLFF
NA	TRBV18	TRBD1	TRBJ1-1	TGTGCCAGCTCACCACGGGCAGGGGGTACTTCTGAAGCTTTCTTT	CASSPRAGGTSEAFF
few	TRBV5-1	TRBD1	TRBJ1-3	TGCGCCAGCAGCTTGAGGCAGGGGGCAGGTATGACTGGAAACACCATATATTTT	CASSLRQGAGMTGNTIYF
NA	TRBV5-1	TRBD2	TRBJ2-3	TGCGCCAGCAGCGTAGCGGGGACTCCAGTCGATACGCAGTATTTT	CASSVAGTPVDTQYF
NA	TRBV6-5	TRBD1	TRBJ2-7	TGTGCCAGCAGGACCGGGACAGGGGTCTACGAGCAGTACTTC	CASRTGTGVYEQYF
NA	TRBV10-3	TRBD1	TRBJ2-2	TGTGCCATCAGTGTTGACCCGGGACAGGGCTACACCGGGGAGCTGTTTTTT	CAISVDPGQGYTGELFF
NA	TRBV6-6	NA	TRBJ1-4	TGTGCCAGCAGTCCGACTCGGGGTGGTAATGAAAAACTGTTTTTT	CASSPTRGGNEKLFF
NA	TRBV5-6	NA	TRBJ1-2	TGTGCCAGCAGCTTGAGGGAGGGTGGCTATGGCTACACCTTC	CASSLREGGYGYTF
once	TRBV5-8	NA	TRBJ1-1	TGTGCCAGCAGCTCCTTTGCGGACACTGAAGCTTTCTTT	CASSSFADTEAFF
NA	TRBV4-2	NA	TRBJ1-5	TGTGCCAGCAGCCAAGGGCCATCCCCAGATCAGCCCCAGCATTTT	CASSQGPSPDQPQHF
few	TRBV5-1	NA	TRBJ1-1	TGCGCCAGCGGCCAATCTGGGAACACTGAAGCTTTCTTT	CASGQSGNTEAFF
NA	TRBV2	NA	TRBJ2-7	TGTGCCAGCACGAGACAGGCCACATTTTCGGAGCAGTACTTC	CASTRQATFSEQYF
NA	TRBV7-9	TRBD2	TRBJ2-1	TGTGCCAGCAGCCCGGGGACTAGCGGGGCAGACTCCTACAATGAGCAGTTCTTC	CASSPGTSGADSYNEQFF
NA	TRBV5-6	NA	TRBJ1-2	TGTGCCAGCAGCTTACCGGACAGCTCCTATGGCTACACCTTC	CASSLPDSSYGYTF
few	TRBV5-1	TRBD1	TRBJ1-2	TGCGCCAGCAGCGTGCCCGGGACAGTCTATGGCTACACCTTC	CASSVPGTVYGYTF
once	TRBV7-2	NA	TRBJ1-6	TGTGCCAGCAGCTCCAGGGCCCGCTCCTATAATTCACCCCTCCACTTT	CASSSRARSYNSPLHF
NA	TRBV27	NA	TRBJ1-3	TGTGCCAGCACCTTTAGAGCAGGGACTGGAAACACCATATATTTT	CASTFRAGTGNTIYF
NA	TRBV7-2	NA	TRBJ2-4	TGTGCCAGCAGTTCGATGGGAGGCCAAAACATTCAGTACTTC	CASSSMGGQNIQYF
few	TRBV7-9	NA	TRBJ2-7	TGTGCCAGCAGCTACGTTGGGGGGGAGCAGTACTTC	CASSYVGGEQYF
NA	TRBV5-1	TRBD1	TRBJ1-2	TGCGCCAGCAGCTTGGGGGACAGGGCAGGAGGCTACACCTTC	CASSLGDRAGGYTF
NA	TRBV18	NA	TRBJ1-4	TGTGCCAGCTCAACCCTCGCGGGGCTGGCTAATGAAAAACTGTTTTTT	CASSTLAGLANEKLFF
NA	TRBV2	TRBD1	TRBJ1-1	TGTGCCAGCAGTGCTGGTAGGGGGCCCCCGGAAAGGGCATCATCTTTCTTT	CASSAGRGPPERASSFF
NA	TRBV12-3/TRBV12-4	NA	TRBJ1-1	TGTGCCAGCAGTCCAGGGGTAAACACTGAAGCTTTCTTT	CASSPGVNTEAFF
NA	TRBV4-1	NA	TRBJ1-2	TGCGCCAGCAGCCAAGCCCCTAAACCTTATGGCTACACCTTC	CASSQAPKPYGYTF
NA	TRBV7-6	NA	TRBJ1-3	TGTGCCAGCAGCTTAGGCGGGGGCGGAGGAAACACCATATATTTT	CASSLGGGGGNTIYF
NA	TRBV11-2	TRBD1	TRBJ1-5	TGTGCCAGCAGCTCCCGGACAGGCGGTCAGCCCCAGCATTTT	CASSSRTGGQPQHF
NA	TRBV5-1	TRBD1	TRBJ2-7	TGCGCCAGCAGCTCTTCTGGGACAGGGGTCGAGCAGTACTTC	CASSSSGTGVEQYF
NA	TRBV4-2	NA	TRBJ1-1	TGTGCCAGCAGCCAAGCCCTCGGGGACACTGAAGCTTTCTTT	CASSQALGDTEAFF
NA	TRBV11-3	NA	TRBJ1-1	TGTGCCAGCAGCTCCGAGGGGAACACTGAAGCTTTCTTT	CASSSEGNTEAFF
once	TRBV19	NA	TRBJ2-3	TGTGCCAGTAGTATTGGGGCTGGCACAGATACGCAGTATTTT	CASSIGAGTDTQYF
NA	TRBV28	TRBD2	TRBJ2-1	TGTGCCAGCAGTCTCAGCGGGGGGGCCCTCTCCTACAATGAGCAGTTCTTC	CASSLSGGALSYNEQFF
NA	TRBV6-5	NA	TRBJ2-3	TGTGCCAGCAGTTACGGACAGAGCACAGATACGCAGTATTTT	CASSYGQSTDTQYF
NA	TRBV7-8	NA	TRBJ2-1	TGTGCCAGCAGCAAGTGGGCCCAAAGCCTCAATGAGCAGTTCTTC	CASSKWAQSLNEQFF
NA	TRBV20-1	NA	TRBJ2-7	TGCAGTGCTAGAGCCGGGTACGAGCAGTACTTC	CSARAGYEQYF
NA	TRBV11-2	TRBD2	TRBJ2-1	TGTGCCAGCAGCTTAAGGGCGGGGGGTTTAAATGAGCAGTTCTTC	CASSLRAGGLNEQFF
NA	TRBV2	NA	TRBJ2-7	TGTGCCAGCAGCCGCACCATCCAGGGGCTTTACGAGCAGTACTTC	CASSRTIQGLYEQYF